What follows are 24 T cell receptor beta chains derived from one specimen sequenced in a study of T cells in Graves' hyperthyroidism and ophthalmopathy. Template material for amplifying TCR beta CDR3 regions consisted of RNA transcripts. TCR CDR3 regions were first amplified by RT-PCR with HTBI primers. TCRdb redid the calling of the multiplex PCR reads with MiXCR, one entry per CDR3 protein. The sample has approximately 600,000 distinct CDR3 sequences; under 20% are singletons. Sequencing was performed on blood. These receptors were collected from a woman in her twenties or thirties with Graves' hyperthyroidism.

The chain recombines TRBV5-1 with TRBJ1-5, with 7 nucleotides matching TRBD1. Looked up from germline, CDR1 is SGHRS and CDR2 is YFSETQ. The CDR3 has 15 residues. V gave up 2 bases and J gave up 1 base; unmatched junction bases: 3. DNA for the CDR3: TGCGCCAGCAGCTTCGGGACAGCCAGCAATCAGCCCCAGCATTTT. It codes for CASSFGTASNQPQHF.

V and J are TRBV20-1 and TRBJ1-2; unclear D gene. The CDR3 contains 10 residues. Germline V lookup: CDR1 DFQATT, CDR2 SNEGSKA (reference sequence). Trimming took 3 bases from V and 6 from J, leaving 5 bases between them. CDR3 nucleotide sequence: TGCAGTGCTAGCTCAGATGGCTACACCTTC. Its translation is CSASSDGYTF.

This clonotype occurred many times. The rearrangement links TRBV28 to TRBJ2-3; possibly TRBD1 for D (6 bases). CDR3 length: 14 residues. Looked up from germline, CDR1 is MDHEN and CDR2 is SYDVKM. Deletions cut 7 bases from V and 0 bases from J, with 11 bases between. CDR3 coding DNA: TGTGCCAGCAATCCACAGGGAAGCACAGATACGCAGTATTTT. Protein product: CASNPQGSTDTQYF. Looking up the rest from reference TRBV28 and TRBJ2-3 gives the full variable domain: DVKVTQSSRYLVKRTGEKVFLECVQDMDHENMFWYRQDPGLGLRLIYFSYDVKMKEKGDIPEGYSVSREKKERFSLILESASTNQTSMYLCASNPQGSTDTQYFGPGTRLTVL.

Concerning this clonotype itself: Possible read error: a much larger clone is one base away. This chain connects TRBV2 to TRBJ1-4, with 9 bases lining up with TRBD1. The CDR3 loop spans 13 amino acids. In germline, CDR1 is SNHLY, CDR2 FYNNEI. CDR3 bases: TGTGCCAGCGGTGACAGGGGGGAAGAAAAACTGTTTTTT. Residues: CASGDRGEEKLFF.

This clonotype came up many times. The chain couples TRBV30 to TRBJ1-2; the match to TRBD1 covers 8 bases. CDR3 length equals 13 residues. Losses at the gene ends were 0 bases for V and 8 bases for J; bases not matched to a gene: 5. CDR1 and CDR2 from the germline V gene are GTSNPN and SVGIG (reference sequence). The CDR3, as DNA: TGTGCCTGGAGTGTACACAGGGGGGACGGCTACACCTTC. This encodes CAWSVHRGDGYTF.

There are many counts of this clonotype. The chain has TRBV5-1 and TRBJ2-3; 7 positions match TRBD2. This CDR3 contains 14 residues. Trimming took 4 bases from V and 7 from J; bases not matched to a gene: 9. CDR1 and CDR2 (germline): SGHRS, YFSETQ. Here the CDR3 DNA reads TGCGCCAGCAGCGGAACCGGAGCGGGACATACGCAGTATTTT. This translates into CASSGTGAGHTQYF. Using reference TRBV5-1 and TRBJ2-3 for the parts outside the CDR3, the full variable domain is KAGVTQTPRYLIKTRGQQVTLSCSPISGHRSVSWYQQTPGQGLQFLFEYFSETQRNKGNFPGRFSGRQFSNSRSEMNVSTLELGDSALYLCASSGTGAGHTQYFGPGTRLTVL.

This clonotype was found a few times. The genes are TRBV18 and TRBJ1-4, with D maybe TRBD1 (5 bases). This CDR3 is 15 amino acids long. V lost 6 bases, J lost 8 bases, and 19 bases lay in between. Per the germline V gene, CDR1 is KGHSH and CDR2 is LQKENI. The CDR3 bases are TGTGCCAGCTCCCCAACCCGGGACGGTGGGGAAAAACTGTTTTTT. Amino acid sequence: CASSPTRDGGEKLFF.

This clonotype was seen a few times. The gene calls are TRBV28 and TRBJ1-1; TRBD1 might be the D (5 bases). V dropped 10 bases and J dropped 1 base, with 16 bases sitting between them. CDR3 length: 14 residues. Germline CDR1 reads MDHEN; CDR2 reads SYDVKM. This chain's CDR3 is CANGHPLQNTEAFF. As DNA, the CDR3 is TGTGCCAACGGACACCCTTTACAGAACACTGAAGCTTTCTTT. Variable domain in full (rest from reference TRBV28 and TRBJ1-1): DVKVTQSSRYLVKRTGEKVFLECVQDMDHENMFWYRQDPGLGLRLIYFSYDVKMKEKGDIPEGYSVSREKKERFSLILESASTNQTSMYLCANGHPLQNTEAFFGQGTRLTVV.

The CDR3 protein is CASSQNPTTDTQYF. For the CDR3, the DNA is TGCGCCAGCAGCCAAAATCCTACCACAGATACGCAGTATTTT. The V and J genes are TRBV4-3 and TRBJ2-3; no definite D call. Germline loops: CDR1 LGHNA, CDR2 YSLEER. The ends were cut back, 2 bases at V and 2 bases at J, with 8 bases in the middle. This CDR3 region has 14 residues.

This clonotype was recorded many times. V and J are TRBV11-2 and TRBJ2-7; 9 nucleotides line up with TRBD2. Germline V gives CDR1 SGHAT, CDR2 FQNNGV. This CDR3 is built from 15 residues. The trim removed 4 bases at V and 2 bases at J, leaving 6 bases unmatched. The CDR3 DNA reads as TGTGCCAGCAGCTCTCTAGCGGGGAGCACCTACGAGCAGTACTTC. Protein product: CASSSLAGSTYEQYF.

The chain has TRBV6-1 and TRBJ2-1; 10 bases line up with TRBD2. V lost 11 bases, J lost 4 bases, and 5 bases stayed unmatched. Germline values: CDR1 MNHNS, CDR2 SASEGT. This CDR3 contains 13 residues. CDR3 sequence (DNA): TGTGCCGGGTCGGGACTAGCGTACAATGAGCAGTTCTTC. Translation gives CAGSGLAYNEQFF.

As for this clonotype: A much more abundant neighbour one base away suggests this may be a read error. This sequence joins TRBV6-4 and TRBJ2-2; D is possibly TRBD2 (5 bases). The CDR3 loop spans 17 amino acids. Germline assignment: CDR1 MRHNA and CDR2 SNTAGT. The CDR3 sequence: CASSYSGRVPNTGELFF. The CDR3 nucleotides read TGTGCCAGCAGTTACTCCGGGCGGGTCCCCAACACCGGGGAGCTGTTTTTT.

This chain uses TRBV20-1 with TRBJ1-5, with TRBD1 matching 9 bases. The V gene's germline CDR1 is DFQATT and CDR2 SNEGSKA (reference sequence). The CDR3 is 16 residues long. Germline trimming cut 1 base from V and 4 bases from J; bases unmatched to any gene: 8. CDR3 DNA sequence: TGCAGTGCTAGAGCCGGGACAGGGTACTGGAATCAGCCCCAGCATTTT. Amino acids: CSARAGTGYWNQPQHF.

Ten or more counts support this clonotype. The V and J genes are TRBV6-1 and TRBJ2-7; 9 positions agree with TRBD2. Germline V CDR1 and CDR2: MNHNS, SASEGT. The J segment lost 6 bases and the V segment lost 6 bases, leaving 9 bases of the junction unmatched. This CDR3 has 14 amino acids. Written as DNA, the CDR3 is TGTGCCAGCAGCCCGGGACTAGCATCCGGCGAGCAGTACTTC. Its translation: CASSPGLASGEQYF.

This clonotype was recorded many times. The CDR3: CASSLGFVGTAEAFF. CDR3 coding DNA: TGTGCCAGCAGCTTAGGTTTCGTCGGTACAGCTGAAGCTTTCTTT. This chain uses TRBV7-2 with TRBJ1-1; D is unresolved. Trimming pared 1 base from V and 6 bases from J, leaving 15 bases between. Germline V CDR1 and CDR2: SGHTA, FQGNSA. This CDR3 region has 15 residues.

At least ten counts were recorded for this clonotype. The chain has TRBV10-1 and TRBJ2-7; 9 bases agree with TRBD2. This CDR3 contains 13 residues. V gave up 11 bases and J gave up 0 bases; unmatched junction bases: 5. Germline CDR1 is WNHNN and CDR2 is SYGVQD (reference sequence). The CDR3 DNA reads as TGCGCCTGTAGCGGGGGAAGCTCCTACGAGCAGTACTTC. This sequence encodes CACSGGSSYEQYF.

This clonotype has just a few counts. V is TRBV12-3 or TRBV12-4 and J is TRBJ2-1; 7 positions match TRBD2. The CDR3 is 14 residues long. Trimming cost V 4 bases and J 8 bases; bases outside gene matches: 8. CDR3 region: CASSWSGIGDEQFF. The CDR3 DNA follows: TGTGCCAGCAGTTGGAGCGGGATCGGGGATGAGCAGTTCTTC.

J is TRBJ1-5 and V is TRBV19; a possible D gene is TRBD1 (6 bases). CDR1 and CDR2 (germline): LNHDA, SQIVND (reference sequence). The V end was cut by 1 base, the J end by 4 bases, with 11 bases between. The CDR3 spans 15 residues. The CDR3 region has the DNA TGTGCCAGTAGTATAGGTGGGGGGCCGAATCAGCCCCAGCATTTT. Translated, it gives CASSIGGGPNQPQHF.

The chain uses TRBV28 and TRBJ1-2; 8 nucleotides agree with TRBD1. The germline V gene has CDR1 MDHEN and CDR2 SYDVKM. Trimming took 2 bases from V and 7 from J; bases not matched to a gene: 6. The CDR3 sequence is 14 residues long. DNA for the CDR3: TGTGCCAGCAGTTTACAGGACAGGGTTAGTGGCTACACCTTC. Protein sequence: CASSLQDRVSGYTF.

The sample holds a few counts of this clonotype. The gene calls are TRBV7-8 and TRBJ2-1; TRBD2 is a possible D gene (5 bases). CDR3 size: 16 residues. V shed 5 bases and J shed 1 base, with 15 bases lying between them. Germline V gene data show CDR1 as SGHVS and CDR2 as FQNEAQ. The CDR3 sequence is CASSLTLDSSYNEQFF. CDR3 nucleotides: TGTGCCAGCAGCCTAACCTTGGACTCTTCCTACAATGAGCAGTTCTTC. Combining the CDR3 with reference TRBV7-8 and TRBJ2-1 gives the whole variable domain GAGVSQSPRYKVAKRGQDVALRCDPISGHVSLFWYQQALGQGPEFLTYFQNEAQLDKSGLPSDRFFAERPEGSVSTLKIQRTQQEDSAVYLCASSLTLDSSYNEQFFGPGTRLTVL.

The gene calls are TRBV2 and TRBJ1-1; D is perhaps TRBD1 (5 bases). The V gene lost 2 bases and the J gene lost 5 bases, with 9 bases spanning the gap. This CDR3 has 13 residues. In germline, CDR1 is SNHLY, CDR2 FYNNEI. The CDR3 spells CASSEQGGTEAFF. The CDR3 bases are TGTGCCAGCAGTGAACAGGGTGGTACTGAAGCTTTCTTT.

This clonotype was counted at least ten times. This chain connects TRBV11-3 to TRBJ2-7, with unresolved D. V was trimmed by 6 bases and J by 5 bases, leaving 8 bases between them. The CDR3 covers 11 residues. Germline CDR1 reads SGHNT; CDR2 reads YENEEA. CDR3 in amino acids: CASRATNEQYF. The CDR3 nucleotides read TGTGCCAGCAGGGCTACTAACGAGCAGTACTTC.

This sequence joins TRBV11-2 and TRBJ2-2, with a weak D call TRBD1 (6 bases). Between the trimmed V and J ends, which lost 8 bases and 5 bases, there was a span of 15 bases. Germline CDR1 and CDR2: SGHAT and FQNNGV. This CDR3 region has 14 residues. CDR3 protein: CASLQGVRTGELFF. The CDR3 DNA is TGTGCCAGCTTACAGGGCGTGAGGACCGGGGAGCTGTTTTTT.

Ten or more counts support this clonotype. The rearrangement links TRBV9 to TRBJ1-1, with D unclear. The CDR3 covers 14 residues. V lost 0 bases and J lost 0, with 6 bases in between. Germline-derived CDR1 and CDR2 are SGDLS and YYNGEE. CDR3 sequence reads: CASSVDRLNTEAFF. The CDR3 nucleotides are TGTGCCAGCAGCGTAGACCGGTTGAACACTGAAGCTTTCTTT.